This TCR beta chain came from a study of T cell repertoires in ileal Crohn's disease. Overall study: Operated complications were stricturing disease (roughly 61%) and penetrating disease (about 39%).

About this clone: What it binds is not known.

The sorted cells were lamina propria lymphocytes from surgical specimens, first isolated by density gradient. TCRdb keeps only in-frame clones here, not all; method: immunoSEQ multiplex PCR. The data contain around 5,000 clones, roughly 90% of them singletons. General observations from the study: Active smokers at surgery had more clonal expansions than non-smokers. High-frequency clones were more common in sorted CD8 than CD4 cells.

This CDR3 has 16 amino acids. After removal of 2 bases from V and 5 bases from J, the junction contained 9 bases not matched to a gene. The V gene's germline CDR1 is SGHAT and CDR2 FQDESV (reference sequence). The receptor was isolated from an adult with Crohn's disease. Some clones in this sample may be carry-over from other donors' samples. V gene TRBV11-1 combines with J gene TRBJ2-3; 8 nucleotides line up with TRBD2. Material for sequencing was CD4+ T cells from ileum. The CDR3 DNA reads TGTGCCAGCAGCTTATTCCTACGGGAGGGCCGAGATACGCAGTATTTT. This sequence encodes CASSLFLREGRDTQYF.